The T cell receptor (beta chain) described here comes from a study of Graves' ophthalmopathy and Graves' hyperthyroidism. This clonotype was observed a few times. The study amplified TCR beta CDR3 regions using RNA transcripts. In the first round, RT-PCR was carried out with HTBI primers, and a multiplex PCR formed the second round. TCRdb processed the multiplex PCR reads anew with MiXCR; each CDR3 protein has one entry. The sample shows roughly 400,000 distinct CDR3 sequences, 15% of them seen only once. Germline values: CDR1 LGHDT, CDR2 YNNKEL (reference sequence). This CDR3 comprises 15 residues. V shed 1 base and J shed 2 bases, with 11 bases lying between them.

The rearrangement uses TRBV3-1 and TRBJ1-1, with D maybe TRBD1 (6 bases). Sequenced input: peripheral blood. The origin of this receptor is a woman between 18 and 29 years old with stable Graves' hyperthyroidism. In nucleotides, the CDR3 is TGTGCCAGCAGCCAAGCGAGGGGGGTTAACACTGAAGCTTTCTTT. Translated: CASSQARGVNTEAFF.